The entry below describes one T cell receptor beta chain. This clonotype was detected many times. Its antigen is unknown. The record has no base qualities; no much larger clone is one base away. The TCR beta CDR3 regions were amplified from the RNA transcripts. For the first round of RT-PCR on the TCR CDR3, the HTBI primer set was used together with the Qiagen OneStep RT-PCR kit. The libraries were constructed in a second round of multiplex PCR and then size-selected and purified. The libraries were sequenced on an Illumina HiSeq2000 using paired-end 100 bp reads. Concerning the study's data processing: SOAPnuke was used to process the raw data, with reads discarded if the reads contained adapters or uncalled bases, had a mean Phred below 15, or lacked an exact constant-primer or identifier match. COPE v1.2.5 was used to merge the high-quality paired reads, and each unique nucleotide sequence was defined as a clonotype. MiTCR v1.1 was used to align the clonotypes against IMGT TRBV, TRBD and TRBJ reference segments. The analysis included only V-J combinations with a frequency above 0.0001, which together covered approximately 99% of the repertoires. The TCS score was defined as F50 (clonal expansion) divided by E x V (chaos), with BLOSUM62-based TCRdist calculated between CDR3 peptides within each V-J. Welch's t-statistics and random forest reduced several hundred V-J features to 10 to 15, which were used in a naive Bayes classifier (R e1071). TCRdb reran the public reads through fastp at Q25 and MiXCR, keeping productive beta chains. Each entry is one CDR3 protein sequence, shown with its most common DNA and genes. These V and J calls rely on TCRdb rather than the paper's analysis. Counted in this sample were 300,000 to 450,000 distinct CDR3 sequences; roughly a sixth of them appeared once. Around a third of the sample is taken by the ten largest.

This sample was taken from a study of T cells in Graves' hyperthyroidism and ophthalmopathy (dated by TCRdb to the late 2010s). Some background on the complete study: Peripheral blood samples were taken at the time of initial diagnosis, prior to any treatment. The roughly 91 discovery patients were randomly divided into training and test sets at a 7:3 ratio. The paper reports TCR Vbeta CDR3 sequencing of some 140 peripheral blood samples: approximately 43 ophthalmopathy, roughly 74 hyperthyroidism and around 17 progressor patients. To identify TCR V-J signatures that set the groups apart, the researchers used a discovery cohort of approximately 98 patients, made up of around 40 with Graves' ophthalmopathy and about 60 with stable Graves' hyperthyroidism. An independent validation cohort of around 19 hyperthyroidism patients and more than 15 patients who later progressed to ophthalmopathy tested prospective prediction of ophthalmopathy. The study also compared thyroid tissue and blood T-cell repertoires from several Graves' hyperthyroidism patients. After blood sampling, hyperthyroidism patients were treated with methimazole at a starting dose of 30 mg daily, and ophthalmopathy patients were treated with high-dose intravenous methylprednisolone. Points the paper makes about the study in general: No statistical method was used to fix the sample size in advance, and group allocation was not hidden from the investigators. A model built on a 13 V-J signature distinguished ophthalmopathy from stable hyperthyroidism, reaching 87.88% sensitivity and around 81% specificity in cross-validation and 80%/75% in testing. Most expanded thyroid clonotypes (frequency above 0.001) were also found in blood, which suggests that blood repertoires may mirror thyroid immune responses. In validation, progression to ophthalmopathy was predicted by the model with almost 71% sensitivity and roughly 76% specificity, a median of about 6.4 months before onset.

Hyperthyroidism patients were newly diagnosed, with disease duration under 2 months, and aged 18 to 65 years. Exclusion was applied to patients with uncontrolled infections, other autoimmune diseases, pregnancy or lactation. Diagnoses relied on clinical symptoms, serum thyroxine and TRAb, thyroid ultrasound and orbital computed tomography. Blood from progressor patients was drawn when they were first diagnosed with hyperthyroidism, before any ophthalmopathy symptoms appeared. PBMCs were isolated from about 9.1 ml of fresh peripheral blood by Ficoll-Paque density gradient centrifugation. Progressor patients were first diagnosed with Graves' hyperthyroidism and then developed ophthalmopathy during follow-up. Total RNA was extracted with Trizol reagent, and quality was checked on an Agilent 2100 Bioanalyzer. A distance of 12 bases separates the germline ends of V and J, which lose 7 bases and 2 bases respectively. Inclusive of the bounding cysteine and phenylalanine, the CDR3 is 14 residues long. The entry retains the CDR3 DNA only, 42 bases that are in frame from base 1.

The receptor's source is a woman in her 30s with Graves' hyperthyroidism that later progressed to Graves' ophthalmopathy. This sequence uses TRBV12-3 or TRBV12-4 and TRBJ1-5; TRBD1 is a possible D gene, resting on 6 matching bases. Sample: blood. The DNA sequence is given as TGTGCCAGCACCAGGGGCCAAGGCAATCAGCCCCAGCATTTT. This sequence encodes CASTRGQGNQPQHF.